The sample holds a few counts of the clone carrying this T cell receptor gamma chain. Its antigen is undetermined. Germline CDR1 and CDR2: EGSTGY and YDSYTSSV. V dropped 1 base and J dropped 5; count of bases not matched to a gene: 8. The CDR3 has 14 residues. The data derive from a study of Vδ1+ human thymocytes. Sequences come from RNA converted to cDNA by reverse transcription. Multiplex PCR used pooled V-gene forward primers and a constant-region reverse primer to amplify CDR3s. TCRdb reanalyzed the multiplex PCR reads using CATT. Of tens of thousands of gamma-chain clones in the sample, roughly 20% are singletons; the top ten hold 1.5% to 2%. The study, taken as a whole, reports: Highly polyclonal TRG and TRD repertoires with Gaussian CDR3 length distributions appeared in thymus.

Input material: Vdelta1+ gamma-delta thymocytes from the thymus. Indicated subset: FACS-sorted CD3+ TCRalphabeta- TCRVdelta1+ TCRVdelta2- thymocytes. The chain is built from TRGV4 and TRGJ1 or TRGJ2. The receptor's source is a boy in the first two years of life who had congenital heart surgery. The CDR3 loop reads CATWDGRVNYKKLF. The CDR3 region has the DNA TGTGCCACCTGGGATGGAAGAGTGAATTATAAGAAACTCTTT.